A selection of T cell receptor beta chains follows, all from one sample in a study of blood T cell repertoires in COVID-19. Sequencing was performed with immunoSEQ multiplex PCR; in TCRdb, only in-frame clones are kept and a portion is missing. The sample holds around 170,000 clones, about 86% seen once. Sequencing input: peripheral blood. These receptors all come from a man aged 30 to 45 with active or convalescent COVID-19. CDR3s include the opening cysteine and the closing phenylalanine or tryptophan. D genes are given only for firm matches. A clone size is listed for some rows: how often the clone was seen (once, few, many), or a class if it is expanded.

>once|TRBV3-1/TRBV3-2|14|NA|TRBJ1-2
TGTGCCAGCAGTCTTTTGGGGGAGGCATATGGCTACACCTTC
CASSLLGEAYGYTF
>NA|TRBV12-3/TRBV12-4|13|NA|TRBJ1-1
TGTGCCAGCAGTCAGTTTAGCGGGACTGAAGCTTTCTTT
CASSQFSGTEAFF
>NA|TRBV6-1|13|NA|TRBJ2-5
TGTGCCAGCAGTGATGCTCCCGGGGAGACCCAGTACTTC
CASSDAPGETQYF
>NA|TRBV10-1|14|TRBD1|TRBJ1-1
TGCGCCAGCAGTATTGACAGGGGGAACACTGAAGCTTTCTTT
CASSIDRGNTEAFF
>NA|TRBV4-1|17|NA|TRBJ2-5
TGCGCCAGCAGCCGCGTAAGGGGGGGGCTCTTACAAGAGACCCAGTACTTC
CASSRVRGGLLQETQYF
>NA|TRBV24-1|16|NA|TRBJ1-1
TGTGCCACCAGTGATTCCGGGCAGGGTTGGAACACTGAAGCTTTCTTT
CATSDSGQGWNTEAFF
>NA|TRBV4-1|14|TRBD1|TRBJ2-5
TGCGCCAGCAGCCAGGACAGGGTTTTGGAGACCCAGTACTTC
CASSQDRVLETQYF
>NA|TRBV5-1|13|TRBD1|TRBJ1-2
TGCGCCAGCAGCTCGACAGGGCTCGGTGGCTACACCTTC
CASSSTGLGGYTF
>NA|TRBV18|16|TRBD1|TRBJ1-1
TGTGCCAGCTCACCACAGGGGGCGGACGTTTCGACTGAAGCTTTCTTT
CASSPQGADVSTEAFF
>NA|TRBV28|15|NA|TRBJ1-1
TGTGCCAGCAGAATACCCCAGGCTCAGAACACTGAAGCTTTCTTT
CASRIPQAQNTEAFF
>NA|TRBV11-2|19|TRBD2|TRBJ2-1
TGTGCCAGCAGCTTAGTCATGTCGGGGGGGCACGGATCCTACAATGAGCAGTTCTTC
CASSLVMSGGHGSYNEQFF
>NA|TRBV13|15|TRBD2|TRBJ2-1
TGTGCCAGCAGCTTACGCCTAGCGGGGTTTAATGAGCAGTTCTTC
CASSLRLAGFNEQFF
>NA|TRBV6-2/TRBV6-3|18|TRBD2|TRBJ2-7
TGTGCCAGCAGTTACGAGGATAGCGGGAGGGGAAGAGGATACGAGCAGTACTTC
CASSYEDSGRGRGYEQYF
>few|TRBV6-5|15|TRBD1|TRBJ1-2
TGTGCCAGCAGATCGCGCCGGGACAGACTTGATGGCTACACCTTC
CASRSRRDRLDGYTF
>once|TRBV10-3|18|TRBD2|TRBJ2-4
TGTGCCATCAGCAAAGGACTAGCCGGGGCCCTAGCCAAAAACATTCAGTACTTC
CAISKGLAGALAKNIQYF
>NA|TRBV29-1|16|TRBD2|TRBJ2-7
TGCAGCGTTGAAGCCGGGACTAGCGGGAGTATCCACGAGCAGTACTTC
CSVEAGTSGSIHEQYF
>NA|TRBV7-9|14|NA|TRBJ1-2
TGTGCCAGCAGCCTACCAGACAGGACGAATGGCTACACCTTC
CASSLPDRTNGYTF
>NA|TRBV27|13|NA|TRBJ1-2
TGTGCCAGCAGTTTAAGGGACACTGGCGGCCACACCTTC
CASSLRDTGGHTF
>NA|TRBV19|14|NA|TRBJ2-7
TGTGCCAGTAGTATAGCTGACAGCTCCTACGAGCAGTACTTC
CASSIADSSYEQYF
>NA|TRBV30|11|NA|TRBJ1-1
TGTGCCTGGAGTGTCGGCACTGAAGCTTTCTTT
CAWSVGTEAFF
>NA|TRBV7-9|16|TRBD2|TRBJ2-3
TGTGCCAGCAGCCTAGCCGGGACTAGCGGGAGGGATACGCAGTATTTT
CASSLAGTSGRDTQYF
>once|TRBV7-6|16|TRBD2|TRBJ2-2
TGTGCCAGCAGCTCCTCTCGTGCGGGGGTGACCGGGGAGCTGTTTTTT
CASSSSRAGVTGELFF
>NA|TRBV24-1|15|TRBD2|TRBJ2-1
TGTGCCACCAGTGACGGGACTAGCTTATACAATGAGCAGTTCTTC
CATSDGTSLYNEQFF
>NA|TRBV27|18|NA|TRBJ2-3
TGTGCCAGCAGATACCGCCCACCGTCCGGGACAAGCACAGATACGCAGTATTTT
CASRYRPPSGTSTDTQYF
>NA|TRBV21-1|16|NA|TRBJ2-7
TGTGCCAGCAGCAACCAAGGAGGGAACCACTACTACGAGCAGTACTTC
CASSNQGGNHYYEQYF
>NA|TRBV27|16|TRBD2|TRBJ2-1
TGTGCCAGCAGTTTAAAGCGGGGGGGGCCAGGCAATGAGCAGTTCTTC
CASSLKRGGPGNEQFF
>NA|TRBV7-2|12|NA|TRBJ1-2
TGTGCCAGCAGCTTAGGGGCTCATGGCTACACCTTC
CASSLGAHGYTF
>NA|TRBV21-1|17|NA|TRBJ2-7
TGTGCCAGCAGCAAAGATTTAGAGCGGGAGAGCCAGTACGAGCAGTACTTC
CASSKDLERESQYEQYF
>NA|TRBV11-3|15|NA|TRBJ1-4
TGTGCCAGCAGCTTATCGGGGGGCACTAATGAAAAACTGTTTTTT
CASSLSGGTNEKLFF
>NA|TRBV24-1|17|NA|TRBJ2-1
TGTGCCACCAGTGATACAGGGTTCGAGGGCCCTATGAATGAGCAGTTCTTC
CATSDTGFEGPMNEQFF
>NA|TRBV4-1|14|NA|TRBJ1-1
TGCGCCAGCAGCTTAGGCAGGGGAGACACTGAAGCTTTCTTT
CASSLGRGDTEAFF
>NA|TRBV7-6|15|NA|TRBJ2-2
TGTGCCAGCCGGAGCGGTCTGCCGAACACCGGGGAGCTGTTTTTT
CASRSGLPNTGELFF
>once|TRBV4-1|14|NA|TRBJ1-2
TGCGCCAGCAGCCGAGCAGGGGATAACTATGGCTACACCTTC
CASSRAGDNYGYTF
>NA|TRBV6-6|16|TRBD2|TRBJ2-1
TGTGCCAGCAGTTACTCGCAGCTAGCGGGGAACAATGAGCAGTTCTTC
CASSYSQLAGNNEQFF
>NA|TRBV28|16|TRBD1|TRBJ1-5
TGTGCCAGCAGTTTATTGGGGACAGGGGACAATCAGCCCCAGCATTTT
CASSLLGTGDNQPQHF
>NA|TRBV2|15|NA|TRBJ2-1
TGTGCCAGCAGCCACCGGCCCGCAGGGTACAATGAGCAGTTCTTC
CASSHRPAGYNEQFF
>NA|TRBV28|16|TRBD2|TRBJ2-3
TGTGCCAGCAGTTTACTAGCGGGGTCCTCCACAGATACGCAGTATTTT
CASSLLAGSSTDTQYF
>NA|TRBV9|15|TRBD2|TRBJ2-1
TGTGCCAGCAGCCCCGGTGGGCGGGGGGGCCATGAGCAGTTCTTC
CASSPGGRGGHEQFF
>NA|TRBV4-3|16|TRBD2|TRBJ2-7
TGCGCCAGCAGCCAAGCCCCGACTAGCGGCACCTACGAGCAGTACTTC
CASSQAPTSGTYEQYF
>NA|TRBV19|12|NA|TRBJ1-1
TGTGCCAGTAGCCCCCCGGGGTTCCGAGCTTTCTTT
CASSPPGFRAFF
>NA|TRBV30|15|TRBD1|TRBJ1-6
TGTGCCTGGAGTTGGAACAGGGGGGCAAATTCACCCCTCCACTTT
CAWSWNRGANSPLHF
>NA|TRBV13|17|NA|TRBJ1-6
TGTGCCAGCAGCTTCCGACAGGCCAGGACCTATAATTCACCCCTCCACTTT
CASSFRQARTYNSPLHF
>once|TRBV28|14|NA|TRBJ1-2
TGTGCCAGCAGTTTAATCGGGGGGAAAAACGGCTACACCTTC
CASSLIGGKNGYTF
>NA|TRBV5-4|15|NA|TRBJ1-1
TGTGCCAGCAGCTTGGAAGGGGCTGGCGACACTGAAGCTTTCTTT
CASSLEGAGDTEAFF
>NA|TRBV3-1/TRBV3-2|20|TRBD2|TRBJ2-3
TGTGCCAGCAGCCACACCGACCCGGGACTAGCGGGAGGGCCGACAGATACGCAGTATTTT
CASSHTDPGLAGGPTDTQYF
>NA|TRBV24-1|15|TRBD2|TRBJ2-1
TGTGCCACCAGTGCGGGACTAGCGGGACTCGATGAGCAGTTCTTC
CATSAGLAGLDEQFF
>NA|TRBV6-4|17|TRBD2|TRBJ2-1
TGTGCCAGCAGTCCATGGGGACTAGCGGGAGGGGACAATGAGCAGTTCTTC
CASSPWGLAGGDNEQFF
>few|TRBV19|13|NA|TRBJ1-1
TGTGCCAGTAGTATCGGACTCGGGGCTGAAGCTTTCTTT
CASSIGLGAEAFF
>NA|TRBV24-1|16|NA|TRBJ2-1
TGTGCCACCAGTGACGCAAACGGGAGTCGCTACAATGAGCAGTTCTTC
CATSDANGSRYNEQFF
>NA|TRBV15|14|NA|TRBJ1-4
TGTGCCACCAGCAGGGTAAAGCGGGAGGAAAAACTGTTTTTT
CATSRVKREEKLFF
>many|TRBV14|15|NA|TRBJ2-2
TGTGCCAGCAGCCTCTTTTTAGTAGGGGCCGGGGAGCTGTTTTTT
CASSLFLVGAGELFF
>once|TRBV18|15|NA|TRBJ1-3
TGTGCCAGCTCACCTCTCGGACAACAGGGAAACACCATATATTTT
CASSPLGQQGNTIYF